The TCR beta chain under discussion was sequenced for a study of T cell clonality in common variable immunodeficiency. Study results and limitations: Compared with healthy controls, CVID subjects showed increased TCRbeta clonality, mostly in about a third. Common variable immunodeficiency TCR beta sequences reportedly had fewer deletions and N-nucleotide insertions.

Donors gave roughly 5 to 8 ml heparinized peripheral whole blood. This clone was found many times. Its target is not known. The sequence runs out 3 residues before the end of the CDR3; the remainder is reconstructed from the germline J gene. V lost 6 bases and J lost 4; bases outside the gene matches: 8. Germline CDR1 is LNHDA and CDR2 is SQIVND (reference sequence). CDR3 length equals 17 residues. The repertoire was sequenced with immunoSEQ multiplex PCR; TCRdb's copy has only in-frame clones and lacks some. Sampling found 40,000 to 45,000 clones, none seen once. Sequencing used peripheral blood mononuclear cells. This TCR was recovered from a person aged 18-69 years in good health. The V gene is TRBV19, the J gene TRBJ2-1, with 14 bases identical to TRBD2. CDR3 sequence: CASRATSGRAWYNEQFF. The CDR3 DNA, read in part, is TGTGCCAGTAGGGCGACTAGCGGGAGGGCCTGGTACAATGAG.